What follows is one T cell receptor (beta chain) and its context. The antigen is unknown. Data came from immunoSEQ multiplex PCR; TCRdb stores just in-frame clones and leaves some out. The sample comprises some 400,000 clones, around 89% of which are singletons, and under 2% rests with the top ten. The entry originates in a study of Ad26.COV2.S vaccination and SARS-CoV-2 variants. The CDR3 loop spans 13 amino acids. Germline loops: CDR1 LNHDA, CDR2 SQIVND (reference sequence). V dropped 5 bases and J dropped 8; count of bases not matched to a gene: 6. Treatment given: around 19 received Ad26.COV2.S at low or high dose, single or two shots; roughly five received placebo; per-sample allocation not given. Material that was analyzed had been drawn on day 63 after the first vaccine or placebo injection. Vaccination employed an Ad26 vector expressing the Wuhan-strain SARS-CoV-2 spike. Study-level points and caveats: In TCR breadth and depth analyses, total T cell responses may have been underestimated. There was reportedly substantial breadth in spike-specific CD8+ and CD4+ T cell responses after vaccination.

The source is a person aged 18-65 years who received the Ad26.COV2.S COVID-19 vaccine or a placebo. J is TRBJ1-2 and V is TRBV19, with 9 bases fitting TRBD1. This specimen was peripheral blood, taken in a trial of Ad26.COV2.S vaccine versus placebo. The CDR3 DNA follows: TGTGCCAGTAGTTCGGACAGGGGAATGGGCTACACCTTC. It translates to CASSSDRGMGYTF.